These T cell receptor beta chains were read from a single sample in a study of OX40 agonist ivuxolimab in advanced cancers. The protocol was immunoSEQ multiplex PCR, while the TCRdb copy is restricted to in-frame clones and leaves out a portion. The data contain tens of thousands of clones, more than 75% of them seen just once; the ten biggest clones take up about 11%. The material sequenced was CD4+ or CD8+ T cells sorted from blood, taken in a trial of the OX40 agonist ivuxolimab. The origin of the receptors is an adult with an advanced solid tumor such as melanoma, head and neck, liver or kidney cancer. Both conserved end residues are part of each CDR3. The order of the fields is V gene, clone size, J gene, CDR3 length, D gene, CDR3 protein, CDR3 DNA. A D gene is named only where the DNA matches it firmly. Expanded clones get a size class; other rows say once, few or many, or leave the size out.

V: TRBV4-1; size: NA; J: TRBJ1-5; length: 17; D: TRBD1; CDR3: CASSQEAGGFGNQPQHF; DNA: TGCGCCAGCAGCCAAGAAGCAGGGGGATTTGGCAATCAGCCCCAGCATTTT
V: TRBV6-6; size: NA; J: TRBJ2-2; length: 12; D: TRBD1; CDR3: CATTGDTGELFF; DNA: TGTGCCACCACAGGGGACACCGGGGAGCTGTTTTTT
V: TRBV7-2; size: NA; J: TRBJ1-2; length: 15; D: TRBD1; CDR3: CASSLNRGSPYGYTF; DNA: TGTGCCAGCAGCTTAAACAGGGGGTCCCCCTATGGCTACACCTTC
V: TRBV6-5; size: once; J: TRBJ1-5; length: 15; D: NA; CDR3: CASSRREGSNQPQHF; DNA: TGTGCCAGCAGCCGAAGAGAGGGAAGCAATCAGCCCCAGCATTTT
V: TRBV2; size: NA; J: TRBJ2-7; length: 13; D: NA; CDR3: CASGGGRSYEQYF; DNA: TGTGCCAGCGGTGGGGGACGGTCCTACGAGCAGTACTTC
V: TRBV15; size: NA; J: TRBJ1-2; length: 16; D: NA; CDR3: CATSRDLEIPPYGYTF; DNA: TGTGCCACCAGCAGAGATCTAGAGATTCCCCCCTATGGCTACACCTTC
V: TRBV4-3; size: NA; J: TRBJ2-7; length: 14; D: NA; CDR3: CASSPSVGRNEQYF; DNA: TGCGCCAGCAGCCCTTCGGTTGGACGAAACGAGCAGTACTTC
V: TRBV9; size: NA; J: TRBJ1-1; length: 15; D: TRBD1; CDR3: CASSYSDRENTEAFF; DNA: TGTGCCAGCAGCTACAGCGACAGGGAGAACACTGAAGCTTTCTTT
V: TRBV2; size: NA; J: TRBJ1-6; length: 14; D: NA; CDR3: CASQQGSYNSPLHF; DNA: TGTGCCAGCCAACAGGGCTCCTATAATTCACCCCTCCACTTT
V: TRBV30; size: NA; J: TRBJ1-2; length: 13; D: NA; CDR3: CAWSPGRGKGYTF; DNA: TGTGCCTGGAGCCCCGGGCGCGGAAAGGGCTACACCTTC
V: TRBV11-2; size: NA; J: TRBJ1-2; length: 15; D: NA; CDR3: CASSNTPGHYYGYTF; DNA: TGTGCCAGCAGCAATACTCCGGGACACTACTATGGCTACACCTTC
V: TRBV10-3; size: NA; J: TRBJ2-7; length: 13; D: NA; CDR3: CAIMAAVGYEQYF; DNA: TGTGCCATCATGGCCGCCGTGGGGTACGAGCAGTACTTC
V: TRBV25-1; size: NA; J: TRBJ1-2; length: 13; D: NA; CDR3: CASRGGANYGYTF; DNA: TGTGCCAGCAGGGGGGGGGCGAACTATGGCTACACCTTC
V: TRBV4-1; size: NA; J: TRBJ2-7; length: 17; D: TRBD2; CDR3: CASSFRTSGTNRYEQYF; DNA: TGCGCCAGCAGCTTTAGGACTAGCGGGACAAATCGCTACGAGCAGTACTTC
V: TRBV14; size: NA; J: TRBJ2-2; length: 15; D: NA; CDR3: CASTSAQGGGGELFF; DNA: TGTGCCAGCACGAGCGCACAGGGCGGCGGCGGGGAGCTGTTTTTT
V: TRBV15; size: NA; J: TRBJ1-4; length: 14; D: NA; CDR3: CATSPGSFNEKLFF; DNA: TGTGCCACCAGCCCGGGGAGCTTCAATGAAAAACTGTTTTTT
V: TRBV19; size: NA; J: TRBJ2-7; length: 14; D: NA; CDR3: CASSIALSSYEQYF; DNA: TGTGCCAGTAGTATAGCACTCAGCTCCTACGAGCAGTACTTC
V: TRBV4-3; size: NA; J: TRBJ2-7; length: 17; D: TRBD2; CDR3: CASSQDIYGGAFDEQYF; DNA: TGCGCCAGCAGCCAAGATATTTACGGGGGGGCCTTCGACGAGCAGTACTTC
V: TRBV7-9; size: NA; J: TRBJ2-1; length: 12; D: NA; CDR3: CASSSRYNEQFF; DNA: TGTGCCAGCAGTTCTAGATACAATGAGCAGTTCTTC
V: TRBV9; size: NA; J: TRBJ2-5; length: 15; D: NA; CDR3: CASSVLAAGQETQYF; DNA: TGTGCCAGCAGCGTATTAGCTGCGGGGCAAGAGACCCAGTACTTC
V: TRBV6-5; size: once; J: TRBJ2-7; length: 13; D: NA; CDR3: CASSYSQGNEQYF; DNA: TGTGCCAGCAGTTACTCTCAGGGGAACGAGCAGTACTTC
V: TRBV5-6; size: NA; J: TRBJ1-1; length: 12; D: NA; CDR3: CASSLGRTEAFF; DNA: TGTGCCAGCAGCTTGGGACGGACTGAAGCTTTCTTT
V: TRBV11-2; size: NA; J: TRBJ1-3; length: 17; D: NA; CDR3: CASSLVVFGGSRNTIYF; DNA: TGTGCCAGCAGCTTAGTAGTCTTCGGGGGGTCAAGAAACACCATATATTTT
V: TRBV7-2; size: NA; J: TRBJ1-2; length: 18; D: NA; CDR3: CASSLVGQGREYSYGYTF; DNA: TGTGCCAGCAGCTTAGTAGGGCAGGGGAGAGAGTATAGCTATGGCTACACCTTC
V: TRBV4-3; size: NA; J: TRBJ2-2; length: 18; D: NA; CDR3: CASSQDSVALSNTGELFF; DNA: TGCGCCAGCAGCCAAGATAGTGTGGCGCTATCGAACACCGGGGAGCTGTTTTTT
V: TRBV13; size: NA; J: TRBJ1-2; length: 13; D: TRBD1; CDR3: CASSLSQGEGYTF; DNA: TGTGCCAGCAGCCTTTCACAGGGGGAAGGCTACACCTTC
V: TRBV11-2; size: NA; J: TRBJ2-1; length: 16; D: TRBD2; CDR3: CASSRLAGSSYNEQFF; DNA: TGTGCCAGCAGCCGTTTAGCGGGGAGCTCCTACAATGAGCAGTTCTTC
V: TRBV23-1; size: once; J: TRBJ2-7; length: 15; D: NA; CDR3: CASSQSPGVIYEQYF; DNA: TGCGCCAGCAGTCAGTCCCCGGGTGTGATCTACGAGCAGTACTTC
V: TRBV6-5; size: NA; J: TRBJ2-1; length: 13; D: NA; CDR3: CASSYGVYNEQFF; DNA: TGTGCCAGCAGTTACGGGGTATACAATGAGCAGTTCTTC
V: TRBV11-2; size: NA; J: TRBJ2-7; length: 12; D: NA; CDR3: CASSFPSYEQYF; DNA: TGTGCCAGCAGCTTCCCCTCCTACGAGCAGTACTTC
V: TRBV30; size: NA; J: TRBJ1-2; length: 10; D: NA; CDR3: CAWGNYGYTF; DNA: TGTGCCTGGGGAAACTATGGCTACACCTTC
V: TRBV27; size: NA; J: TRBJ1-5; length: 15; D: NA; CDR3: CASSLSPGGNQPQHF; DNA: TGTGCCAGCAGTTTATCGCCGGGGGGCAATCAGCCCCAGCATTTT
V: TRBV28; size: once; J: TRBJ2-7; length: 20; D: TRBD2; CDR3: CASSRPGTSGRAGSSYEQYF; DNA: TGTGCCAGCAGCCGCCCCGGGACTAGCGGGAGGGCGGGCAGCTCCTACGAGCAGTACTTC
V: TRBV27; size: NA; J: TRBJ1-5; length: 14; D: NA; CDR3: CASSLMAAGQPQHF; DNA: TGTGCCAGCAGTTTGATGGCTGCCGGACAGCCCCAGCATTTT
V: TRBV4-3; size: NA; J: TRBJ2-3; length: 17; D: TRBD2; CDR3: CASSQDLAGGPGDTQYF; DNA: TGCGCCAGCAGCCAAGATCTAGCGGGGGGGCCGGGAGATACGCAGTATTTT
V: TRBV7-9; size: NA; J: TRBJ2-3; length: 18; D: NA; CDR3: CASSPQRVGFSGPDTQYF; DNA: TGTGCCAGCAGCCCTCAAAGGGTGGGGTTTTCGGGGCCAGATACGCAGTATTTT
V: TRBV4-3; size: once; J: TRBJ2-3; length: 17; D: TRBD2; CDR3: CASSQERLAGASGTQYF; DNA: TGCGCCAGCAGCCAAGAAAGACTAGCGGGGGCGTCTGGTACGCAGTATTTT
V: TRBV30; size: few; J: TRBJ2-1; length: 10; D: NA; CDR3: CAFQYNEQFF; DNA: TGTGCCTTTCAATACAATGAGCAGTTCTTC
V: TRBV5-5; size: NA; J: TRBJ2-7; length: 13; D: NA; CDR3: CASSLADGYEQYF; DNA: TGTGCCAGCAGCTTGGCCGACGGCTACGAGCAGTACTTC
V: TRBV5-4; size: NA; J: TRBJ1-6; length: 15; D: TRBD1; CDR3: CASSQADRDQSPLHF; DNA: TGTGCCAGCAGCCAGGCGGACAGGGACCAATCACCCCTCCACTTT
V: TRBV28; size: NA; J: TRBJ2-1; length: 15; D: TRBD1; CDR3: CASSLGTGVYNEQFF; DNA: TGTGCCAGCAGTCTCGGGACAGGGGTCTACAATGAGCAGTTCTTC
V: TRBV19; size: NA; J: TRBJ1-3; length: 14; D: NA; CDR3: CASSDVSWGNTIYF; DNA: TGTGCCAGTAGTGACGTCTCCTGGGGAAACACCATATATTTT
V: TRBV25-1; size: NA; J: TRBJ1-6; length: 15; D: TRBD1; CDR3: CASGGGGQGNSPLHF; DNA: TGTGCCAGCGGGGGGGGCGGACAGGGTAATTCACCCCTCCACTTT
V: TRBV27; size: few; J: TRBJ1-1; length: 14; D: TRBD1; CDR3: CASSLVQGASEAFF; DNA: TGTGCCAGCAGTTTAGTACAGGGGGCAAGTGAAGCTTTCTTT
V: TRBV6-6; size: few; J: TRBJ1-1; length: 11; D: NA; CDR3: CASSYSSEAFF; DNA: TGTGCCAGCAGTTACTCATCTGAAGCTTTCTTT
V: TRBV6-6; size: NA; J: TRBJ2-3; length: 13; D: NA; CDR3: CASSGGLADTQYF; DNA: TGTGCCAGCAGTGGCGGTCTAGCGGATACGCAGTATTTT
V: TRBV2; size: few; J: TRBJ2-2; length: 12; D: NA; CDR3: CASSEAPGELFF; DNA: TGTGCCAGCAGTGAGGCCCCCGGGGAGCTGTTTTTT
V: TRBV28; size: NA; J: TRBJ2-1; length: 11; D: NA; CDR3: CASRWLNEQFF; DNA: TGTGCCAGCAGATGGCTTAATGAGCAGTTCTTC
V: TRBV9; size: NA; J: TRBJ2-7; length: 14; D: NA; CDR3: CASSESGTPYEQYF; DNA: TGTGCCAGCAGCGAATCCGGGACTCCCTACGAGCAGTACTTC
V: TRBV27; size: NA; J: TRBJ1-1; length: 15; D: TRBD1; CDR3: CASSPGGQPRGEAFF; DNA: TGTGCCAGCAGTCCTGGGGGACAGCCGCGGGGTGAAGCTTTCTTT
V: TRBV7-9; size: NA; J: TRBJ1-2; length: 12; D: NA; CDR3: CASSLGGYGYTF; DNA: TGTGCCAGCAGCTTAGGGGGGTATGGCTACACCTTC
V: TRBV27; size: NA; J: TRBJ2-5; length: 15; D: NA; CDR3: CASRTGLTGRETQYF; DNA: TGTGCCAGCAGGACCGGGTTGACGGGGCGAGAGACCCAGTACTTC
V: TRBV7-8; size: NA; J: TRBJ2-3; length: 17; D: TRBD2; CDR3: CASSYSGGAIVTDTQYF; DNA: TGTGCCAGCAGCTATAGCGGGGGGGCCATTGTGACAGATACGCAGTATTTT
V: TRBV6-1; size: NA; J: TRBJ2-7; length: 12; D: TRBD1; CDR3: CASRQGSYEQYF; DNA: TGTGCCAGCCGACAGGGTTCCTACGAGCAGTACTTC
V: TRBV9; size: NA; J: TRBJ1-1; length: 11; D: NA; CDR3: CASASGTEAFF; DNA: TGTGCCTCCGCATCAGGCACTGAAGCTTTCTTT
V: TRBV21-1; size: few; J: TRBJ2-1; length: 17; D: NA; CDR3: CASSKLTGLSEYNEQFF; DNA: TGTGCCAGCAGCAAGTTAACAGGGTTGTCTGAATACAATGAGCAGTTCTTC
V: TRBV27; size: NA; J: TRBJ2-3; length: 18; D: TRBD2; CDR3: CASSTTSGRAGGTDTQYF; DNA: TGTGCCAGCAGTACCACTAGCGGGAGGGCCGGGGGCACAGATACGCAGTATTTT
V: TRBV11-2; size: NA; J: TRBJ2-7; length: 14; D: NA; CDR3: CASSPSTAPYEQYF; DNA: TGTGCCAGCAGCCCCTCGACGGCGCCCTACGAGCAGTACTTC
V: TRBV7-9; size: NA; J: TRBJ1-1; length: 13; D: NA; CDR3: CASSVSGLPEAFF; DNA: TGTGCCAGCAGCGTCTCGGGGCTTCCCGAAGCTTTCTTT